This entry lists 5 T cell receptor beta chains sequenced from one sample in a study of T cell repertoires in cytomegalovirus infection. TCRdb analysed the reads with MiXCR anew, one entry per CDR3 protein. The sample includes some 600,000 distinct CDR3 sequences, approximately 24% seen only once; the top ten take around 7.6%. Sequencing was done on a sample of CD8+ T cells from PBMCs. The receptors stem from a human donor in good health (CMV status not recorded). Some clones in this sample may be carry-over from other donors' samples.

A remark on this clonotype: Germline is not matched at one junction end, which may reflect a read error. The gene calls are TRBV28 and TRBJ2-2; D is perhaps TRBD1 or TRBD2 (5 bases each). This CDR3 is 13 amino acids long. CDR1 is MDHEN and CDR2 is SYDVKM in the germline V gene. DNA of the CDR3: TGTGCCACCTTGAGAGGGGTCACCGGGGTGCTGTTTTTT. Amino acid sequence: CATLRGVTGVLFF.

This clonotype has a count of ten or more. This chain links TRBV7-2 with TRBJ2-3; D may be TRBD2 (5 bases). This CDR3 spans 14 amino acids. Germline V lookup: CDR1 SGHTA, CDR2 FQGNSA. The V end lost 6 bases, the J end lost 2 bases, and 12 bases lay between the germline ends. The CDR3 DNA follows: TGTGCCAGCAGAGCCTCCCTAGCCACAGATACGCAGTATTTT. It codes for CASRASLATDTQYF.

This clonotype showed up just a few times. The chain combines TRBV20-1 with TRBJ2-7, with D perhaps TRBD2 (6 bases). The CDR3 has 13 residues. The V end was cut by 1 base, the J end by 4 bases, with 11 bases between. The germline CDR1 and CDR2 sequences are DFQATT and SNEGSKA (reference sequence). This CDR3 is CSARGPSEYEQYF. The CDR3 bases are TGCAGTGCTAGAGGCCCTAGCGAATACGAGCAGTACTTC.

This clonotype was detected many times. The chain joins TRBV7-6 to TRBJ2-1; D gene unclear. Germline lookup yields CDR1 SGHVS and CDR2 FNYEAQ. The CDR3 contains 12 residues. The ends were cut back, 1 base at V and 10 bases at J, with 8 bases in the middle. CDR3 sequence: CASSLVPNEQFF. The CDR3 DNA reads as TGTGCCAGCAGCTTAGTTCCGAACGAGCAGTTCTTC.

CDR3 nucleotides: TGTGCCAGCGCGTCAGGGAACACCGGGGAGCTGTTTTTT. It is translated as CASASGNTGELFF. The gene calls are TRBV6-2 or TRBV6-3 and TRBJ2-2, with no clear D. The CDR3 has 13 amino acids. Germline lookup yields CDR1 MNHEY and CDR2 SVGEGT. The V end lost 8 bases, the J end lost 1 base, and 8 bases lay between the germline ends.